This T cell receptor beta chain stems from a study of response to subunit inactivated influenza vaccine. Study-level points and caveats: Authors suggested few new T cells are recruited by each seasonal influenza vaccination.

TCRdb re-called the RT-PCR reads with MiXCR, one entry per CDR3 protein. The data show about 500,000 distinct CDR3 sequences, about 17% seen once. This clonotype was found a few times. The antigen is undetermined. The sample here was CD4+ T cells sorted from PBMCs, taken around 2 years after vaccination. This receptor was taken from a man between 50 and 70 years old who received an inactivated influenza vaccine.

CDR3 coding DNA: TGTGCCAGCAGGAGCGGACCGCGGAACACTGAAGCTTTCTTT. This sequence encodes CASRSGPRNTEAFF. V usage is TRBV6-1 and J usage is TRBJ1-1; D not resolved. Germline CDR1 and CDR2: MNHNS and SASEGT. This CDR3 is built from 14 residues. Trimming stripped 6 bases from V and 1 base from J, with 12 bases between.